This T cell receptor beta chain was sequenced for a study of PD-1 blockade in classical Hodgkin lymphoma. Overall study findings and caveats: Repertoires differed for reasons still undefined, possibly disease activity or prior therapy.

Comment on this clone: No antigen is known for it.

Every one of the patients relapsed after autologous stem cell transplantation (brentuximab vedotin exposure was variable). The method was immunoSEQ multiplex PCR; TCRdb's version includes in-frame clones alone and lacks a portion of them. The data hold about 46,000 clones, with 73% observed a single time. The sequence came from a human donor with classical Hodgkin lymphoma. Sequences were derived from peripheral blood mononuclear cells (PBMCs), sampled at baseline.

The chain's CDR3 is CASSQPSTSNEQYF. The CDR3 DNA is TGTGCCAGCAGCCAACCTTCGACTAGCAACGAGCAGTACTTC. The gene calls are TRBV4-2 and TRBJ2-7; 7 bases line up with TRBD2. The trim removed 2 bases at V and 5 bases at J, leaving 6 bases unmatched. The CDR3 totals 14 residues. CDR1 and CDR2 (germline): LGHNA, YNFKEQ.